A selection of T cell receptor beta chains follows, all from one sample in a study of human versus mouse CDR3 diversity and MHC coevolution. Assay: immunoSEQ multiplex PCR; the TCRdb copy retains only in-frame clones and omits some. Among tens of thousands of clones listed, 90% to 95% were seen once. The sample was naive CD4+ T cells from blood. These receptors came from a person aged 30-69 years in good health. Each CDR3 is given with its conserved first and last residue. A D gene is named only where the DNA matches it firmly. For some rows the clone size is stated as once, few or many, or as a class when expanded; others skip it.

clone_size	d_call	j_call	v_call	cdr3_nt	cdr3_aa
.	.	TRBJ1-1	TRBV5-1	TGCGCCAGCAGCCCGGGTGGGTCAGCGGGGGCTGAAGCTTTCTTT	CASSPGGSAGAEAFF
.	TRBD2	TRBJ2-5	TRBV9	TGTGCCAGCAAGAGGGACTATCAAGAGACCCAGTACTTC	CASKRDYQETQYF
.	TRBD1	TRBJ2-2	TRBV28	TGTGCCAGCAGTTTATTGCAGGGGGCGAACACCGGGGAGCTGTTTTTT	CASSLLQGANTGELFF
.	TRBD1	TRBJ1-2	TRBV7-6	TGTGCCAGCAGCGGGACGACAGGGTTCGGCGGCTACACCTTC	CASSGTTGFGGYTF
.	.	TRBJ1-4	TRBV10-3	TGTGCCGCCAGACAGGCGATTAATGAAAAACTGTTTTTT	CAARQAINEKLFF
.	.	TRBJ1-5	TRBV7-2	TGTGCCAGCAGCCCGGGGGGGGGAGTTGTGCCCCAGCATTTT	CASSPGGGVVPQHF
once	.	TRBJ1-2	TRBV5-1	TGCGCCAGCAGATGGGGGGAGACGGGCGGAACCTCTCCTACCACCTTC	CASRWGETGGTSPTTF
.	.	TRBJ1-2	TRBV30	TGTGCCTGGAGTGTAGGGGGGGCTGGGGACTATGGCTACACCTTC	CAWSVGGAGDYGYTF
.	.	TRBJ1-1	TRBV6-5	TGTGCCAGCAGTGAATCGGGGGGTTACACTGAAGCTTTCTTT	CASSESGGYTEAFF
.	TRBD1	TRBJ1-4	TRBV2	TGTGCCAGCAGTCTGGACAGGGGCGGGTGGGAAAAACTGTTTTTT	CASSLDRGGWEKLFF
.	TRBD1	TRBJ2-3	TRBV7-9	TGTGCCAGCAGCTTTTTAGGTGGAGGCAGGGGGCAAGATACGCAGTATTTT	CASSFLGGGRGQDTQYF
.	.	TRBJ2-3	TRBV6-1	TGTGCCAGCAACCAACAGGGCACAGATACGCAGTATTTT	CASNQQGTDTQYF
.	.	TRBJ1-1	TRBV7-3	TGTGCCAGCAGCTTAGAAGGAGGGCCAATGGGAGCTTTCTTT	CASSLEGGPMGAFF
.	TRBD2	TRBJ2-1	TRBV27	TGTGCCAGCAGTTTCCTGACTAGCGGGGGGGCGCGGAATGAGCAGTTCTTC	CASSFLTSGGARNEQFF
.	TRBD2	TRBJ2-5	TRBV6-5	TGTGCCAGCAGTTCTAGCGGAGAGACCCAGTACTTC	CASSSSGETQYF
.	TRBD1	TRBJ1-5	TRBV10-3	TGTGCCATCAGTGCTGGACAGGGGGTAAGTGATAGCAATCAGCCCCAGCATTTT	CAISAGQGVSDSNQPQHF
.	TRBD1	TRBJ2-7	TRBV6-5	TGTGCCAGTTTCGGACAGGGACGCTACGAGCAGTACTTC	CASFGQGRYEQYF
once	TRBD1	TRBJ1-3	TRBV7-2	TGTGCCAGCAGCCGGGACAGGGGTGATACTGGAAACACCATATATTTT	CASSRDRGDTGNTIYF
.	.	TRBJ2-2	TRBV21-1	TGTGCCAGCAGCACCAGGGACAGTTCGAACACCGGGGAGCTGTTTTTT	CASSTRDSSNTGELFF
.	.	TRBJ1-1	TRBV7-2	TGTGCCAGCAGCGAACAGCTTTTGAACACTGAAGCTTTCTTT	CASSEQLLNTEAFF
.	TRBD1	TRBJ1-2	TRBV28	TGTGCCAGCAGTCAGACAGGGGGCAGAGGCTACACCTTC	CASSQTGGRGYTF
.	TRBD1	TRBJ1-1	TRBV7-2	TGTGCCAGCAGCTGGGACAGGGAGACTGAAGCTTTCTTT	CASSWDRETEAFF
.	TRBD2	TRBJ2-7	TRBV18	TGTGCCAGCTCTCGGGAGGGGATATCCTACGAGCAGTACTTC	CASSREGISYEQYF
.	TRBD1	TRBJ2-1	TRBV28	TGTGCCAGCAGAGCTCCGGGACAGGGACTGAATGAGCAGTTCTTC	CASRAPGQGLNEQFF
.	TRBD2	TRBJ2-5	TRBV10-3	TGTGCCATCAGTGAGTCGAGGCGGGGGGATAAAGAGACCCAGTACTTC	CAISESRRGDKETQYF
.	TRBD2	TRBJ2-1	TRBV7-2	TGTGCCAGCAGCACCGGACTAGCGGGAGGGGACAATGAGCAGTTCTTC	CASSTGLAGGDNEQFF
.	TRBD1	TRBJ1-1	TRBV7-7	TGTGCCAGCAGCTTAGCGCGGGTCAGGGGGCATGGAATTGAAGCTTTCTTT	CASSLARVRGHGIEAFF
.	.	TRBJ2-2	TRBV7-2	TGTGCCAGCAGCCGTCAGTTCAAGACCGGGGAGCTGTTTTTT	CASSRQFKTGELFF
.	TRBD1	TRBJ1-5	TRBV2	TGTGCCAGCAGTGAATGGGGACAGGAGACTCAGCCCCAGCATTTT	CASSEWGQETQPQHF
.	.	TRBJ2-6	TRBV4-3	TGCGCCAGCAGCCACCTAGGGGGAGCCAACGTCCTGACTTTC	CASSHLGGANVLTF
.	TRBD1	TRBJ2-7	TRBV28	TGTGCCAGCAGTTTAGGGACAGCCTACGAGCAGTACTTC	CASSLGTAYEQYF
.	.	TRBJ1-2	TRBV5-8	TGTGCCAGCAGCCTATCTTCAACAGGGAGGGGTGGCGGCTATGGCTACACCTTC	CASSLSSTGRGGGYGYTF
.	.	TRBJ2-7	TRBV9	TGTGCCAGCAGCGTAGGGACTAGGGGGAACTACGAGCAGTACTTC	CASSVGTRGNYEQYF
.	.	TRBJ2-2	TRBV7-3	TGTGCCAGCAGCTTACCTAGCAGCACCGGGGAGCTGTTTTTT	CASSLPSSTGELFF
few	.	TRBJ2-7	TRBV5-5	TGTGCCAGCAGCCGGTCCTACGAGCAGTACTTC	CASSRSYEQYF
.	.	TRBJ1-6	TRBV13	TGTGCCAGCAGCTTAGCGCCAGTTAATTCACCCCTCCACTTT	CASSLAPVNSPLHF
.	TRBD1	TRBJ2-5	TRBV12-5	TGTGCTAGTGGTTTGGGGGACAGGACCCAAGAGACCCAGTACTTC	CASGLGDRTQETQYF
.	TRBD1	TRBJ2-3	TRBV5-1	TGCGCCAGCAGCTGGGACAGGGGCACGCAGTATTTT	CASSWDRGTQYF
.	.	TRBJ2-1	TRBV2	TGTGCCAGCACCCCCGACTACTACAATGAGCAGTTCTTC	CASTPDYYNEQFF
.	TRBD1	TRBJ2-2	TRBV9	TGTGCCAGCAGCGCCGCGCGCGGGACAGGGCCCACCGGGGAGCTGTTTTTT	CASSAARGTGPTGELFF
.	TRBD2	TRBJ2-5	TRBV7-7	TGTGCCAGCAGCGTTACCCCTACACGGGGGGGGAATCAAGAGACCCAGTACTTC	CASSVTPTRGGNQETQYF
.	.	TRBJ2-2	TRBV27	TGTGCCAGCAGTGCCGGGAACGGCTACGGCGGGGAGCTGTTTTTT	CASSAGNGYGGELFF
.	.	TRBJ2-7	TRBV7-9	TGTGCCAGCAGCTCCACCGGGACAAGCCCTTCCTACGAGCAGTACTTC	CASSSTGTSPSYEQYF
.	TRBD2	TRBJ2-1	TRBV19	TGTGCCAGTAGTAGAGCCGGGACTAGCGTTTACAATGAGCAGTTCTTC	CASSRAGTSVYNEQFF
.	TRBD1	TRBJ1-1	TRBV9	TGTGCCAGCACCCTCGGGGACAGGAACACTGAAGCTTTCTTT	CASTLGDRNTEAFF
.	.	TRBJ1-2	TRBV21-1	TGTGCCAGCCCGCCGGGGGGCCAGGTCTATGGCTACACCTTC	CASPPGGQVYGYTF
.	TRBD1	TRBJ2-7	TRBV6-5	TGTGCCAGCAGTGCGACAGGGGGCTCCTACGAGCAGTACTTC	CASSATGGSYEQYF
.	.	TRBJ2-1	TRBV5-1	TGCGCCAGCAGCTCCCTAGCGTCGGGGACCTACAATGAGCAGTTCTTC	CASSSLASGTYNEQFF
.	.	TRBJ1-5	TRBV7-2	TGTGCCAGCAGCTCTCGATCCGGGAGCAATCAGCCCCAGCATTTT	CASSSRSGSNQPQHF
.	.	TRBJ2-6	TRBV19	TGTGCCAGTAGTTCTGGGCCTGGGGCCAACGTCCTGACTTTC	CASSSGPGANVLTF
.	TRBD2	TRBJ2-7	TRBV7-2	TGTGCCAGCAGCTCCCAACCCCTGACTAGCGGGGACTTCTACGAGCAGTACTTC	CASSSQPLTSGDFYEQYF
.	TRBD2	TRBJ2-1	TRBV6-1	TGTGCCAGCAGTGGGGGGACTAGCGGGAGTCATGAGCAGTTCTTC	CASSGGTSGSHEQFF
.	TRBD1	TRBJ1-1	TRBV9	TGTGCCAGCAGCGTAAGGGGACAGGGAGGCACTGAAGCTTTCTTT	CASSVRGQGGTEAFF
.	TRBD1	TRBJ1-2	TRBV6-5	TGTGCCAGCAGTTGGGACAGCTATGGCTACACCTTC	CASSWDSYGYTF